Sequencing of this T cell receptor beta chain was carried out in a study of early T cells in non-severe SARS-CoV-2 infection. Each CDR3 protein gets one entry after TCRdb re-called the 5' RACE reads with MiXCR. The sample has some 91,000 distinct CDR3 sequences; approximately 10% are singletons. This clonotype was recorded a few times. The CDR3 sequence is 15 residues long. Trimming took 4 bases from V and 4 from J, leaving 16 bases between them. This chain joins TRBV12-3 or TRBV12-4 and TRBJ1-1, with a weak D call TRBD1 (5 bases). This receptor was obtained from an adult who was a healthcare worker with PCR-confirmed SARS-CoV-2 infection or an uninfected control (not recorded which). The source material was whole blood, sampled at baseline. CDR3 loop: CASSSGPRRSTEAFF. The CDR3 DNA is TGTGCCAGCAGTTCGGGACCTCGGAGGAGCACTGAAGCTTTCTTT.